The clone carrying this T cell receptor (beta chain) was found a few times. Its specificity is not known. This sample stems from a study of neurological immune-mediated disorders. Points from the study as a whole: Multiple sclerosis was found to have the least TCR clonal expansion, below healthy controls, and HTLV-1-associated myelopathy the most. The absence of any CDR3 amino acid sequence shared by expanded clones across subjects suggests that repertoires were private in all groups.

The making of cDNA relied on 5'RACE with 10-nucleotide random UMIs. The output of every sequencing run, over 180 million TCR-beta sequences, came from 15-18 subjects. From the 5' RACE reads, TCRdb called clonotypes with MiXCR, one entry per CDR3 protein. This sample has some 50,000 distinct CDR3 sequences, with approximately 17% found just once. Germline lookup yields CDR1 SGHRS and CDR2 YFSETQ. Trimming pared 0 bases from V and 8 bases from J, leaving 8 bases between. The CDR3 loop spans 12 amino acids. The sequence derives from a man aged 60 to 69 in good health. The sequenced sample was PBMCs. This chain joins TRBV5-1 and TRBJ1-1; D perhaps matches TRBD1 (5 bases). The CDR3 bases are TGCGCCAGCAGCTTGGGGGGCTTAGAAGCTTTCTTT. The encoded protein is CASSLGGLEAFF.